A selection of T cell receptor beta chains follows, all from one sample in a study of regulatory T cells in long-lasting Graves disease. TCRdb redid the calling of the multiplex PCR reads with MiXCR, one entry per CDR3 protein. Found here are around 340,000 distinct CDR3 sequences, about 20% of them singletons; the top ten hold 25% to 30%. This specimen consisted of peripheral blood mononuclear cells (PBMCs), obtained when the disease was refractory, from a patient treated with antithyroid drugs. The receptors were gathered from a female donor with Graves disease. The CDR3 runs from the conserved cysteine through the conserved F or W. Each record gives: clone size, J gene, CDR3 length, V gene, CDR3 protein. Only some rows state a clone size, as once, few, many or a class for expanded clones.

clone size: many; J gene: TRBJ1-5; CDR3 length: 13; V gene: TRBV12-3/TRBV12-4; CDR3 protein: CASSQGPRQPQHF
clone size: many; J gene: TRBJ2-5; CDR3 length: 13; V gene: TRBV6-1; CDR3 protein: CASGDGNVETQYF
clone size: many; J gene: TRBJ2-3; CDR3 length: 14; V gene: TRBV2; CDR3 protein: CASKFTAGTDTQYF
clone size: many; J gene: TRBJ2-7; CDR3 length: 13; V gene: TRBV27; CDR3 protein: CASRGLSSYEQYF
clone size: .; J gene: TRBJ1-1; CDR3 length: 16; V gene: TRBV6-1; CDR3 protein: CASSQGQGRGNTEAFF
clone size: .; J gene: TRBJ2-6; CDR3 length: 18; V gene: TRBV7-9; CDR3 protein: CASSFSGGRVRGANVLTF
clone size: .; J gene: TRBJ1-2; CDR3 length: 16; V gene: TRBV4-2; CDR3 protein: CASSQVGAGGDYGYTF
clone size: few; J gene: TRBJ2-1; CDR3 length: 17; V gene: TRBV12-3/TRBV12-4; CDR3 protein: CASSFHPVAALDNEQFF
clone size: many; J gene: TRBJ2-4; CDR3 length: 16; V gene: TRBV11-2; CDR3 protein: CASSLPPYGSKNIQYF
clone size: few; J gene: TRBJ2-7; CDR3 length: 14; V gene: TRBV24-1; CDR3 protein: CATSGGPSSYEQYF
clone size: many; J gene: TRBJ1-1; CDR3 length: 16; V gene: TRBV5-1; CDR3 protein: CASSTRRDTGNTEAFF
clone size: few; J gene: TRBJ1-5; CDR3 length: 12; V gene: TRBV29-1; CDR3 protein: CSVAVNNQPQHF
clone size: .; J gene: TRBJ1-2; CDR3 length: 14; V gene: TRBV4-1; CDR3 protein: CASSPYGAAGGYTF
clone size: few; J gene: TRBJ1-2; CDR3 length: 15; V gene: TRBV7-8; CDR3 protein: CASSSGQGEVYGYTF
clone size: many; J gene: TRBJ1-2; CDR3 length: 13; V gene: TRBV6-1; CDR3 protein: CASRLDGNYGYTF
clone size: many; J gene: TRBJ2-7; CDR3 length: 13; V gene: TRBV28; CDR3 protein: CASSFGLDYEQYF
clone size: .; J gene: TRBJ2-2; CDR3 length: 16; V gene: TRBV11-2; CDR3 protein: CASRGLGGIHTGELFF
clone size: few; J gene: TRBJ2-7; CDR3 length: 12; V gene: TRBV27; CDR3 protein: CASSRLSGEQYF
clone size: few; J gene: TRBJ2-7; CDR3 length: 14; V gene: TRBV5-6; CDR3 protein: CASSLFGGAYEQYF
clone size: many; J gene: TRBJ2-5; CDR3 length: 13; V gene: TRBV12-3/TRBV12-4; CDR3 protein: CASKGGAQETQYF
clone size: many; J gene: TRBJ1-5; CDR3 length: 14; V gene: TRBV28; CDR3 protein: CASSWTAGNQPQHF
clone size: many; J gene: TRBJ2-7; CDR3 length: 13; V gene: TRBV13; CDR3 protein: CASSLAADYEQYF
clone size: few; J gene: TRBJ1-2; CDR3 length: 14; V gene: TRBV29-1; CDR3 protein: CSVEGRGGFYGYTF
clone size: many; J gene: TRBJ2-5; CDR3 length: 15; V gene: TRBV18; CDR3 protein: CASSPPSSSQETQYF
clone size: many; J gene: TRBJ2-7; CDR3 length: 15; V gene: TRBV28; CDR3 protein: CASSILPGLVYEQYF
clone size: .; J gene: TRBJ2-1; CDR3 length: 13; V gene: TRBV25-1; CDR3 protein: CASSSLTGGSQFF
clone size: many; J gene: TRBJ1-4; CDR3 length: 13; V gene: TRBV12-3/TRBV12-4; CDR3 protein: CASSLAAHEKLFF
clone size: many; J gene: TRBJ2-7; CDR3 length: 15; V gene: TRBV12-3/TRBV12-4; CDR3 protein: CASSLEQGPTYEQYF
clone size: few; J gene: TRBJ1-5; CDR3 length: 13; V gene: TRBV28; CDR3 protein: CATRGAGYQPQHF
clone size: once; J gene: TRBJ1-6; CDR3 length: 12; V gene: TRBV7-2; CDR3 protein: CASSLPRRSLHF
clone size: few; J gene: TRBJ2-1; CDR3 length: 14; V gene: TRBV20-1; CDR3 protein: CSQQRGSSYNEQFF
clone size: many; J gene: TRBJ1-6; CDR3 length: 14; V gene: TRBV5-1; CDR3 protein: CASSLETGNSPLHF
clone size: few; J gene: TRBJ1-3; CDR3 length: 17; V gene: TRBV9; CDR3 protein: CASSVQVGGASGNTIYF
clone size: .; J gene: TRBJ2-5; CDR3 length: 15; V gene: TRBV15; CDR3 protein: CATSREVRATETQYF
clone size: many; J gene: TRBJ2-5; CDR3 length: 13; V gene: TRBV6-1; CDR3 protein: CASKGTLGETQYF
clone size: many; J gene: TRBJ2-7; CDR3 length: 15; V gene: TRBV2; CDR3 protein: CASSLASGGPYEQYF
clone size: many; J gene: TRBJ2-5; CDR3 length: 15; V gene: TRBV12-3/TRBV12-4; CDR3 protein: CASLARGRPGETQYF
clone size: few; J gene: TRBJ1-2; CDR3 length: 15; V gene: TRBV20-1; CDR3 protein: CSAISGTGANYGYTF
clone size: .; J gene: TRBJ1-4; CDR3 length: 15; V gene: TRBV6-1; CDR3 protein: CASSEAGTLAGKLVF
clone size: many; J gene: TRBJ1-6; CDR3 length: 14; V gene: TRBV28; CDR3 protein: CASVPGGPNSPLHF
clone size: many; J gene: TRBJ2-7; CDR3 length: 14; V gene: TRBV28; CDR3 protein: CASSLGTGAREQYF
clone size: few; J gene: TRBJ1-4; CDR3 length: 15; V gene: TRBV4-1; CDR3 protein: CASSQEGRGVEKLFF
clone size: few; J gene: TRBJ1-5; CDR3 length: 21; V gene: TRBV25-1; CDR3 protein: CASSEATGGRPRRMVNQPQHF
clone size: many; J gene: TRBJ2-1; CDR3 length: 17; V gene: TRBV6-5; CDR3 protein: CASSYSGTDNHYNEQFF
clone size: .; J gene: TRBJ1-2; CDR3 length: 11; V gene: TRBV5-1; CDR3 protein: CASSFGGRSTF
clone size: .; J gene: TRBJ1-2; CDR3 length: 12; V gene: TRBV30; CDR3 protein: CAWSSYRGSLTF
clone size: many; J gene: TRBJ2-5; CDR3 length: 14; V gene: TRBV10-3; CDR3 protein: CAISLGHRQETQYF
clone size: .; J gene: TRBJ1-5; CDR3 length: 18; V gene: TRBV4-1; CDR3 protein: CASSQGTGGVRSNQPQHF
clone size: many; J gene: TRBJ1-5; CDR3 length: 14; V gene: TRBV20-1; CDR3 protein: CSATRTGRNQPQHF
clone size: many; J gene: TRBJ1-1; CDR3 length: 12; V gene: TRBV9; CDR3 protein: CASSAPLTEAFF
clone size: many; J gene: TRBJ2-5; CDR3 length: 14; V gene: TRBV2; CDR3 protein: CASINRLARFAQYF
clone size: many; J gene: TRBJ1-1; CDR3 length: 13; V gene: TRBV12-3/TRBV12-4; CDR3 protein: CASSEGPGTEAFF